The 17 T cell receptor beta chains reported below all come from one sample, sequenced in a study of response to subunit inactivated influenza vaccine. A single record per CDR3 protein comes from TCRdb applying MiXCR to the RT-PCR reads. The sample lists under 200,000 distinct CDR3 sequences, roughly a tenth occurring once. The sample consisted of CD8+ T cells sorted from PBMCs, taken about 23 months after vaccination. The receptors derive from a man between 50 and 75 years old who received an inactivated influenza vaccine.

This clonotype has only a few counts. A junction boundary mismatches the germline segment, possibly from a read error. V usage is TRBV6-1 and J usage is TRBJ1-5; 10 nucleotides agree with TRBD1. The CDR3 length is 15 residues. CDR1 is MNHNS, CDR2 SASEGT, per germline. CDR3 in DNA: TGTGCCAGCAGTCCCGGACAGGGGGACAATCAGCCCCAGGATTTT. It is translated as CASSPGQGDNQPQDF.

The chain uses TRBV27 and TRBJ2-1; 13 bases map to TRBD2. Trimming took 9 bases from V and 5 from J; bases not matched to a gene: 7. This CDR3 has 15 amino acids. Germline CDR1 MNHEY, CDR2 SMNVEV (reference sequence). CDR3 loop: CARSTGTSGNNEQFF. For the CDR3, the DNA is TGTGCCAGGTCGACCGGGACTAGCGGGAACAATGAGCAGTTCTTC.

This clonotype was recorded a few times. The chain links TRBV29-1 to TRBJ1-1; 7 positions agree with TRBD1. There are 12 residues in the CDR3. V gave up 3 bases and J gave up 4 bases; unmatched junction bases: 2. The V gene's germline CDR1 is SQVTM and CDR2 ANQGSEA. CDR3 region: CSVDEGATEAFF. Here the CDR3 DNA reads TGCAGCGTTGACGAGGGGGCCACTGAAGCTTTCTTT.

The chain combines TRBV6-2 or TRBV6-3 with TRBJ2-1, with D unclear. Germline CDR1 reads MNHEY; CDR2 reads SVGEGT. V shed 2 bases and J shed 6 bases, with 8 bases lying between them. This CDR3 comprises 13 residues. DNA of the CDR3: TGTGCCAGCAGTTACGTCTTTTCCAATGAGCAGTTCTTC. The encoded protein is CASSYVFSNEQFF.

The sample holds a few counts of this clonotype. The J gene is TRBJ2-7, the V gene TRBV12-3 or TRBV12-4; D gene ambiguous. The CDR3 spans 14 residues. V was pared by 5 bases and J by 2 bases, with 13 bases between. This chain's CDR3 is CASSPSGHTYEQYF. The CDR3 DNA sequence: TGTGCCAGCAGTCCCTCTGGGCACACCTACGAGCAGTACTTC.

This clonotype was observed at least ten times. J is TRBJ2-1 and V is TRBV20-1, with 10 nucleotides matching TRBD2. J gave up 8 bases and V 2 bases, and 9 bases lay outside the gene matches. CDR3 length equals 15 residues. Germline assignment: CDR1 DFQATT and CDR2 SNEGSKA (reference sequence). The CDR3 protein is CSARSSSGRGYEQFF. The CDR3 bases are TGCAGTGCTAGAAGTTCAAGCGGGAGGGGATATGAGCAGTTCTTC.

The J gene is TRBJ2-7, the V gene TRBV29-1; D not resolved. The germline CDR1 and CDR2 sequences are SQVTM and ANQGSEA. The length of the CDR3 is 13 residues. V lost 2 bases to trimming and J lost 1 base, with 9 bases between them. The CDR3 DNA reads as TGCAGCGTTGAAAGGCCTGGTTCCTACGAGCAGTACTTC. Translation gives CSVERPGSYEQYF.

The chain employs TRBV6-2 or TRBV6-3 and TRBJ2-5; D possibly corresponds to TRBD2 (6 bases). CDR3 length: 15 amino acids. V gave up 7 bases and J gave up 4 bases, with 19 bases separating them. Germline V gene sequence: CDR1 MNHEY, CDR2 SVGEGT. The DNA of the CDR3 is TGTGCCAGCATGCCGGAGTGGCGGGGTTTAGAGACCCAGTACTTC. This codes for CASMPEWRGLETQYF.

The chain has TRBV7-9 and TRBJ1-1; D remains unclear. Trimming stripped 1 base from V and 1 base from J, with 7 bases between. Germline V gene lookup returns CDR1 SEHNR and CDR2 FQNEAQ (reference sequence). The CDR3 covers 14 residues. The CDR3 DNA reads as TGTGCCAGCAGCTTAGTGAGAGGGAACACTGAAGCTTTCTTT. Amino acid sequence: CASSLVRGNTEAFF.

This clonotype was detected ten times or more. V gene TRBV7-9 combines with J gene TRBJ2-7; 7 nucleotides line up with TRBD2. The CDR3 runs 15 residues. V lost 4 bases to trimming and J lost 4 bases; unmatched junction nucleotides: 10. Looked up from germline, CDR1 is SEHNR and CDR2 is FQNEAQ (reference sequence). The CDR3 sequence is CASSSSGTTYYEQYF. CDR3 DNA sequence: TGTGCCAGCAGCTCCTCCGGGACTACTTATTACGAGCAGTACTTC.

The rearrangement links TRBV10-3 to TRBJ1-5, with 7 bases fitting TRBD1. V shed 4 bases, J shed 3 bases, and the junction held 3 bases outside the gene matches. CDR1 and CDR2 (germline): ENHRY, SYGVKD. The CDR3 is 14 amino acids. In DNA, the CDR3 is TGTGCCATCAGTGGGACAGGCGTCAATCAGCCCCAGCATTTT. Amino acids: CAISGTGVNQPQHF.

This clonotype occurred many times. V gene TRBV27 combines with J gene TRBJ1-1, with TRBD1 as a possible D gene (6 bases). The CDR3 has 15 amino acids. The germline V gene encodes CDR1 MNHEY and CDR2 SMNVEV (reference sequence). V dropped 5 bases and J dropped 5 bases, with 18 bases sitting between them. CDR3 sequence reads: CASSPGGLVGTEAFF. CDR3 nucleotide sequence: TGTGCCAGCAGTCCGGGGGGCCTGGTCGGGACTGAAGCTTTCTTT.

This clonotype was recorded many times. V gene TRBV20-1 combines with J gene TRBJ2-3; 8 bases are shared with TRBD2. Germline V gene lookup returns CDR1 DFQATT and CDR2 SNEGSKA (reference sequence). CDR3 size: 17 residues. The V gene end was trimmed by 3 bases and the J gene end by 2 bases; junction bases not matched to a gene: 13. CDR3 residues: CSASEATLADYTDTQYF. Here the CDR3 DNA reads TGCAGTGCTAGTGAGGCGACACTAGCGGATTACACAGATACGCAGTATTTT.

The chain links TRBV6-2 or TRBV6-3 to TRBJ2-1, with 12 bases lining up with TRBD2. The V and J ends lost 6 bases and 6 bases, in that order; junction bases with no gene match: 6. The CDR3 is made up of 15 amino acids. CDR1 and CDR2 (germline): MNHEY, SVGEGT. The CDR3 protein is CASRILAGGGNEQFF. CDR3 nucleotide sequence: TGTGCCAGCAGGATACTAGCGGGGGGAGGCAATGAGCAGTTCTTC.

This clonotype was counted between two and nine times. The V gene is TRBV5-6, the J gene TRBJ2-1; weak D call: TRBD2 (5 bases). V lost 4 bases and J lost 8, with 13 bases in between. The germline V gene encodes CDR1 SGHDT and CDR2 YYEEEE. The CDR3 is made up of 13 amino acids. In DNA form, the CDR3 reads TGTGCCAGCAGCATGGACTGGTGGGATGAGCAGTTCTTC. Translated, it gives CASSMDWWDEQFF.

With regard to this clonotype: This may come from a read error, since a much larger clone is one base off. CDR3 DNA: TGTGCCAGCAGCTTAGTGGGGGCCGGGGAGCTGTTTTTT. Translation gives CASSLVGAGELFF. The chain couples TRBV7-9 to TRBJ2-2; D may match TRBD1 or TRBD2 (5 bases each). Deletions cut 1 base from V and 6 bases from J, with 6 bases between. The CDR3 is made up of 13 amino acids. The germline V gene encodes CDR1 SEHNR and CDR2 FQNEAQ (reference sequence).

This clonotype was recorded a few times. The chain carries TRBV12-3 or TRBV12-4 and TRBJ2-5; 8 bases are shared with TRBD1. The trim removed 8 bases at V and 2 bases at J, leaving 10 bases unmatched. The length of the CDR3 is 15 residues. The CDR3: CASCSFRTGQETQYF. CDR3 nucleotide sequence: TGTGCCAGCTGCTCTTTCCGGACAGGGCAAGAGACCCAGTACTTC.